A single sample is the source of the 25 T cell receptor beta chains below, sequenced in a study of blood T cell repertoires in COVID-19 (dated by TCRdb to 2020 to 2021). The method was the immunoSEQ multiplex PCR assay. Drawn from immuneACCESS, this table holds only the in-frame rearrangements with V and J called that TCRdb kept. Clones are partly lost; checked studies trace under half to an unresolved V gene and leave the rest unexplained. The sample table shows about 69,000 clones, and 82% are seen once. 25% to 30% of the sample belongs to the ten largest clones. The sample was peripheral blood. These receptor sequences come from a human donor in a cohort sampled during active COVID-19.

The chain joins TRBV2 to TRBJ2-5, with unresolved D. Germline V lookup: CDR1 SNHLY, CDR2 FYNNEI. The CDR3 spans 13 residues. Trimming shortened V by 2 bases and J by 1 base, and 5 bases separated the two germline ends. The CDR3 coding sequence is TGTGCCAGCAGTGAATCAGTCCAAGAGACCCAGTACTTC. It codes for CASSESVQETQYF.

The chain couples TRBV24-1 to TRBJ2-2; maybe TRBD1 (6 bases). Germline CDR1 is KGHDR and CDR2 is SFDVKD. Trimming stripped 3 bases from V and 1 base from J, with 11 bases between. This CDR3 has 16 amino acids. This CDR3 is CATSDPRTENTGELFF. The CDR3 bases are TGTGCCACCAGTGATCCTCGGACAGAGAACACCGGGGAGCTGTTTTTT.

The DNA of the CDR3 is TGTGCCAGCAGCTTGGCAACGTCCACCATATATTTT. This sequence encodes CASSLATSTIYF. This chain links TRBV7-9 with TRBJ1-3, with D uncertain. V shed 3 bases and J shed 9 bases, with 9 bases lying between them. CDR1 SEHNR and CDR2 FQNEAQ come from the germline V gene (reference sequence). The CDR3 runs 12 residues. The full variable domain, in which reference TRBV7-9 and TRBJ1-3 provide the parts outside the CDR3, is DTGVSQNPRHKITKRGQNVTFRCDPISEHNRLYWYRQTLGQGPEFLTYFQNEAQLEKSRLLSDRFSAERPKGSFSTLEIQRTEQGDSAMYLCASSLATSTIYFGEGSWLTVV.

This clone has just one count. V usage is TRBV24-1 and J usage is TRBJ1-5, with 7 bases identical to TRBD1. The germline gives CDR1 KGHDR, CDR2 SFDVKD. Trimming cost V 7 bases and J 1 base; bases outside gene matches: 0. This CDR3 has 13 amino acids. The CDR3 here is CATRQGSNQPQHF. The CDR3 nucleotides read TGTGCCACCAGACAGGGGAGCAATCAGCCCCAGCATTTT.

V gene TRBV15 combines with J gene TRBJ2-3; 11 positions agree with TRBD2. CDR1 is LNHNV, CDR2 YYDKDF, per germline (reference sequence). The CDR3 extends over 15 amino acids. V gave up 6 bases and J gave up 2 bases; unmatched junction bases: 4. The CDR3 DNA is TGTGCCACCAGTAGGGGACTAGCGGCCACAGATACGCAGTATTTT. As protein: CATSRGLAATDTQYF.

In this sample, this clone turned up a few times. This sequence joins TRBV5-1 and TRBJ2-5; TRBD1 aligns across 8 bases. With 0 bases clipped from V and 4 bases from J, the junction kept 8 bases outside the gene matches. The CDR3 runs to 16 residues. In germline, CDR1 is SGHRS, CDR2 YFSETQ. CDR3 sequence: CASSLGGRGLAETQYF. Written as DNA, the CDR3 is TGCGCCAGCAGCTTGGGTGGCAGGGGGCTTGCAGAGACCCAGTACTTC.

This clone was observed a single time. V gene TRBV6-1 combines with J gene TRBJ2-7, with 7 positions matching TRBD1. This CDR3 region has 14 residues. V lost 2 bases and J lost 5; bases outside the gene matches: 6. Germline CDR1 MNHNS, CDR2 SASEGT. For the CDR3, the DNA is TGTGCCAGCAGTGAATATCCCGACAGGGACGAGCAGTACTTC. This translates into CASSEYPDRDEQYF.

The V call is TRBV18, the J call TRBJ1-6; no clear D. Looked up from germline, CDR1 is KGHSH and CDR2 is LQKENI. The CDR3 extends over 16 amino acids. With 6 bases removed from V and 7 bases from J, the gap between germline ends came to 19 bases. CDR3 in amino acids: CASSTRDPRGNSPLHF. CDR3 bases: TGTGCCAGCTCGACCCGGGATCCTCGTGGAAATTCACCCCTCCACTTT.

A single count supports this clone. This rearrangement joins TRBV28 to TRBJ1-5; 9 bases agree with TRBD1. This CDR3 is 16 amino acids long. Germline lookup yields CDR1 MDHEN and CDR2 SYDVKM. The V and J ends lost 2 bases and 6 bases, in that order; junction bases with no gene match: 8. The chain's CDR3 is CASSLGDRVFGQPQHF. The CDR3, as DNA: TGTGCCAGCAGTTTAGGGGACAGGGTCTTCGGTCAGCCCCAGCATTTT.

The V gene is TRBV10-1, the J gene TRBJ1-2; D remains unclear. Between the trimmed V and J ends, which lost 8 bases and 4 bases, there was a span of 17 bases. Germline CDR1 is WNHNN and CDR2 is SYGVQD (reference sequence). The CDR3 consists of 14 residues. The CDR3 region is CASLKSGRAYGYTF. CDR3 bases: TGCGCCAGCCTGAAAAGTGGTAGAGCCTATGGCTACACCTTC.

This chain connects TRBV5-5 to TRBJ1-2; D remains ambiguous. V lost 0 bases and J 8 bases, leaving 14 bases between the germline ends. This CDR3 has 14 residues. Germline V gives CDR1 SGHKS, CDR2 YYEKEE (reference sequence). CDR3 coding DNA: TGTGCCAGCAGCTTGGGTTCGGGTACACGCGGCTACACCTTC. This gives the protein CASSLGSGTRGYTF. The complete variable domain, with remaining parts taken from reference TRBV5-5 and TRBJ1-2, reads DAGVTQSPTHLIKTRGQQVTLRCSPISGHKSVSWYQQVLGQGPQFIFQYYEKEERGRGNFPDRFSARQFPNYSSELNVNALLLGDSALYLCASSLGSGTRGYTFGSGTRLTVV.

The rearrangement links TRBV14 to TRBJ2-7; D is unresolved. Trimming took 1 base from V and 1 from J, leaving 2 bases between them. This CDR3 has 12 amino acids. Germline loops: CDR1 SGHDN, CDR2 FVKESK. This chain's CDR3 is CASSQASYEQYF. Written as DNA, the CDR3 is TGTGCCAGCAGCCAAGCGTCCTACGAGCAGTACTTC.

The chain combines TRBV20-1 with TRBJ1-2, with a weak D call TRBD1 (5 bases). The germline CDR1 and CDR2 sequences are DFQATT and SNEGSKA (reference sequence). CDR3 length equals 10 residues. Trimming stripped 4 bases from V and 8 bases from J, with 8 bases between. The CDR3: CSANKGGYTF. The CDR3 nucleotides are TGCAGTGCTAATAAGGGGGGCTACACCTTC.

The chain couples TRBV30 to TRBJ1-6, with D perhaps TRBD1 (5 bases). In germline, CDR1 is GTSNPN, CDR2 SVGIG (reference sequence). The CDR3 is made up of 14 amino acids. V dropped 2 bases and J dropped 6 bases, with 11 bases sitting between them. CDR3 coding DNA: TGTGCCTGGAGTACGGAGGGGAGTAATTCACCCCTCCACTTT. The encoded protein is CAWSTEGSNSPLHF.

The V gene is TRBV30, the J gene TRBJ1-1; the D is unclear. Germline CDR1 GTSNPN, CDR2 SVGIG (reference sequence). CDR3 size: 12 residues. V was trimmed by 3 bases and J by 3 bases, leaving 8 bases between them. Here the CDR3 reads CAWRERHTEAFF. The CDR3 region has the DNA TGTGCCTGGAGGGAGCGACACACTGAAGCTTTCTTT.

Only a few counts were recorded for this clone. The chain combines TRBV6-6 with TRBJ1-5, with unresolved D. Between the trimmed V and J ends, which lost 8 bases and 4 bases, there was a span of 15 bases. The CDR3 loop spans 14 amino acids. Looked up from germline, CDR1 is MNHNY and CDR2 is SVGAGI (reference sequence). The DNA for the CDR3 is TGTGCCAGCCGCCGGGGTCAAGGGAATCAGCCCCAGCATTTT. It codes for CASRRGQGNQPQHF.

This clone was seen once. The chain joins TRBV15 to TRBJ2-2; 10 nucleotides match TRBD2. The germline V gene has CDR1 LNHNV and CDR2 YYDKDF (reference sequence). Trimming removed 3 bases from V and 4 bases from J; junction bases left unmatched: 5. This CDR3 is built from 16 residues. This CDR3 is CATSSPGTSVTGELFF. The DNA of the CDR3 is TGTGCCACCAGCAGTCCCGGGACTAGCGTCACCGGGGAGCTGTTTTTT. Supplemented by reference TRBV15 and TRBJ2-2, the full variable domain reads DAMVIQNPRYQVTQFGKPVTLSCSQTLNHNVMYWYQQKSSQAPKLLFHYYDKDFNNEADTPDNFQSRRPNTSFCFLDIRSPGLGDTAMYLCATSSPGTSVTGELFFGEGSRLTVL.

Only one count was recorded for this clone. This chain joins TRBV7-8 and TRBJ1-5; TRBD1 matches 9 bases. This CDR3 contains 14 residues. V was pared by 5 bases and J by 4 bases, with 3 bases of the junction left unmatched. Germline V CDR1 and CDR2: SGHVS, FQNEAQ. The CDR3 region has the DNA TGTGCCAGCAGCCGAGGACAGGGGAATCAGCCCCAGCATTTT. Translating it yields CASSRGQGNQPQHF.

This chain connects TRBV7-9 to TRBJ1-3; 7 positions match TRBD1. With V trimmed by 5 bases and J by 1 base, 8 bases remained unmatched. Germline V lookup: CDR1 SEHNR, CDR2 FQNEAQ (reference sequence). The CDR3 covers 16 residues. CDR3 sequence: CASSGWDSKSGNTIYF. As DNA, the CDR3 is TGTGCCAGCAGCGGATGGGACAGCAAATCTGGAAACACCATATATTTT.

This chain connects TRBV6-5 to TRBJ1-5, with D possibly TRBD1 on 6 matching bases. Trimming took off 8 bases at V and 1 base at J, with 12 bases between the two ends. CDR1 and CDR2 (germline): MNHEY, SVGAGI. There are 14 residues in the CDR3. CDR3 bases: TGTGCCAGCGGGGCAGGGGCGAGCAATCAGCCCCAGCATTTT. Translating gives CASGAGASNQPQHF.

The CDR3: CASSEGRGRGYSNQPQHF. For the CDR3, the DNA is TGTGCCAGCAGTGAGGGGCGAGGTAGGGGGTATAGCAATCAGCCCCAGCATTTT. The V gene is TRBV6-1, the J gene TRBJ1-5, with a tentative D call TRBD1 (6 bases). CDR3 length: 18 amino acids. Trimming removed 3 bases at V and 0 bases at J, with 18 bases between. Looked up from germline, CDR1 is MNHNS and CDR2 is SASEGT.

The chain has TRBV7-2 and TRBJ1-5; a weak D match, TRBD1 (5 bases). This CDR3 spans 14 amino acids. The germline V gene has CDR1 SGHTA and CDR2 FQGNSA. Trimming left V 2 bases short and J 6 bases short, with 11 bases between. The DNA of the CDR3 is TGTGCCAGCAGCTTACAGGGAAGTGGTCAGCCCCAGCATTTT. This codes for CASSLQGSGQPQHF.

This clone occurred a few times. V gene TRBV6-6 combines with J gene TRBJ2-5; TRBD2 might be the D (5 bases). The germline gives CDR1 MNHNY, CDR2 SVGAGI (reference sequence). The germline V and J ends were trimmed by 6 bases and 2 bases, with 13 bases remaining between them. The CDR3 has 14 residues. CDR3 nucleotide sequence: TGTGCCAGCAGGTTAGCGACTCCACAAGAGACCCAGTACTTC. Its translation is CASRLATPQETQYF.

The V call is TRBV5-4, the J call TRBJ2-7, with a weak D call TRBD1 (5 bases). The V end lost 0 bases, the J end lost 3 bases, and 13 bases lay between the germline ends. The CDR3 is 15 residues long. Per the germline V gene, CDR1 is SGHNT and CDR2 is YYREEE (reference sequence). Written as DNA, the CDR3 is TGTGCCAGCAGCTTGGGGCCAGGGCCGGGCTACGAGCAGTACTTC. This translates into CASSLGPGPGYEQYF.

V gene TRBV29-1 combines with J gene TRBJ1-2; the match to TRBD1 covers 7 bases. Germline CDR1 SQVTM, CDR2 ANQGSEA. The CDR3 length is 15 residues. Trimming removed 2 bases from V and 7 bases from J; junction bases left unmatched: 13. CDR3 protein: CSVENSHRGGSGYTF. Written as DNA, the CDR3 is TGCAGCGTTGAAAATAGCCACAGGGGAGGAAGTGGCTACACCTTC.